This T cell receptor (beta chain) stems from a study of shared clonotypes between healthy human individuals (dated by TCRdb to 2018 to 2020). About the study as a whole: Two women and a few men aged 18 to 49 years were included in the cohort. For each donor, CD4 naive and CD4 memory were each run on three plates, CD8 naive on two plates, and CD8 memory on one plate. To estimate repertoire size and how much clonotypes are shared between individuals, the study performed deep sequencing of blood TCR repertoires from about 5 healthy adults. To increase sequencing depth and limit assay-specific biases, TCR repertoire library preparation and sequencing were carried out by different laboratories using diverse techniques. Per donor, leukapheresis produced somewhere between about 0.94 and 9.5 billion PBMCs.

With respect to this clone: What antigen it recognizes has not been identified. The junction does not match germline at one end; this may be a read error.

Using the deep immunoSEQ assay, TCR CDR3 regions were amplified from genomic DNA by multiplex PCR. Genomic DNA extracted from each cell subset was distributed evenly over all wells of several immunoSEQ 96-well plates, and each plate served as one replicate. For sorted subsets, approximately 200 ng of genomic DNA, equivalent to tens of thousands of T cell genomes, went into each replicate PCR. Purified libraries were quantified with a Qubit 3.0 fluorometer, sized on a Bioanalyzer 2100, and re-quantified with the KAPA Library Quantification kit. A separate single-read 150-cycle Illumina NextSeq 550 flow cell was used to sequence each immunoSEQ 96-well plate. The authors' analysis ran thus. Because only junctional sequences without quality scores were contained in the immunoSEQ output, filtering matching that applied to full-length reads could not be performed. Sequences were annotated with PyIR, a Python wrapper for IgBLAST v1.9, using IMGT germline references to assign V/J genes and CDR3. Reads with weak V/J assignments (E-value above 1e-6), missing CDR3, stop codons, out-of-frame junctions, or ambiguous translated residues were removed. V3J clonotypes were defined by identical inferred V gene, J gene, and CDR3 amino acid sequence. To compute the percentage overlap between repertoires, the number of shared unique clonotypes was divided by the size of the smaller repertoire. Three approaches were used to assess repertoire richness: RTK rarefaction, the Chao1 estimator, and Recon v2.1 estimates of unobserved clonotypes. OLGA was used to compute generation probabilities for all TCRbeta clonotypes that the gDNA method yielded from a handful of donors. The clones in this table, taken by TCRdb from immuneACCESS, are in-frame only. Not every clone is retained; where verified, under half of the shortfall comes from an unresolved V gene, and the cause of the rest is unknown. D and trimming come from the DNA, and the V and J calls and clone size come from that table. For this sample there are about 680,000 clones; less than 80% appear just once. The ten most abundant clones make up approximately 1.8% of the sample.

Healthy HIV-negative adults with no recently reported acute infections or vaccinations were included as donors. All donors were Caucasian adults living in Nashville, Tennessee, USA. Magnetic negative selection was used to enrich CD4+ T cells, after which naive cells were positively selected on CD45RA and the negative fraction became the memory subset. Blood was collected by leukapheresis, and PBMCs were isolated by Ficoll-Histopaque density gradient centrifugation and then cryopreserved in liquid nitrogen vapor phase. Analytical flow cytometry was used to check the purity and quantity of every magnetically sorted T cell population. Genomic DNA was isolated from every sorted fraction and measured by UV absorbance on a Nanodrop 2000c. From a lookup of the germline V gene, CDR1 and CDR2 are ENHRY and SYGVKD. The cysteine opens and the phenylalanine closes a CDR3 of 15 amino acids. Only the CDR3 DNA is retained, 45 bases long and in frame from the first base.

What the work shows at the level of the full study, not this receptor alone: Pairwise subsampling indicated that sequencing depth was expected to affect the degree of clonotype sharing among donors. Incomplete sequencing was indicated by rarefaction of sorted-subset datasets, despite the large sequencing depth. Naive subsets generally had larger estimated clonotype richness than memory subsets. Clonotypes shared by all four sorted-subset donors showed higher generation probabilities than non-shared clonotypes. Sampling was limited to blood, and TCR repertoires in tissue likely differ from TCR repertoires in blood. Because the study included a small number of donors, the genetic and exposure-history diversity represented was limited. When several donors were compared, the shared fraction of clonotypes was about 5.4% for naive CD4, roughly 3.3% for naive CD8, 2.3% for memory CD4, and roughly 0.4% for memory CD8.

The chain couples TRBV10-3 to TRBJ2-5, with 9 central nucleotides matching TRBD1. The TCR sequence derives from a woman in her 30s in good health. Material: memory CD4+ T cells sorted from blood. Reading the label with the study, this specimen's cell subset or site is: CD45RA-negative fraction. The DNA reads as follows: TGTGCCACCAGTCCCGGGACAGGGATTAGTGAGATCCAGTACTTC. The translation is CATSPGTGISEIQYF.